The rows below give T cell receptor beta chains drawn from one sample of a study of T cells after yellow fever vaccination. TCRdb passed the 5' RACE reads through MiXCR, listing each CDR3 protein once. The sample holds about 360,000 distinct CDR3 sequences, about 6% seen once. Here the sequenced sample was PBMCs, taken 5 days after the yellow fever booster vaccination. Receptors originate from a man in his thirties or forties who received the YFV17D yellow fever vaccine. The CDR3 runs from the conserved cysteine through the conserved F or W. The order of the fields is D gene, J gene, clone size, V gene, CDR3 DNA, CDR3 protein. A D gene is named only where the DNA matches it firmly. Clone size is shown for a subset of rows, as once, few, many or a class of expanded clone.

>NA|TRBJ1-1|many|TRBV6-2/TRBV6-3
TGTGCCAGCAGTAAGGCCAGACAGCAGGTTGAAGCTTTCTTT
CASSKARQQVEAFF
>TRBD1|TRBJ1-1|NA|TRBV6-5
TGTGCCAGCAGTTACTCCGGGGACAGGGGTACTGAAGCTTTCTTT
CASSYSGDRGTEAFF
>TRBD2|TRBJ2-3|NA|TRBV20-1
TGCAGTGCTAGACCCAACCCGACTAGCGGGAGGGCCGGGGCGACAGATACGCAGTATTTT
CSARPNPTSGRAGATDTQYF
>TRBD2|TRBJ2-3|NA|TRBV6-5
TGTGCCAGCAGTTGCTCGGGACTAGCCACAGATACGCAGTATTTT
CASSCSGLATDTQYF
>NA|TRBJ2-1|many|TRBV15
TGTGCCACCAGCAGAGATTTGGCCACGTACAATGAGCAGTTCTTC
CATSRDLATYNEQFF
>NA|TRBJ2-2|many|TRBV6-1
TGTGCCAGCAGGCCTCCGGGGCGGGGCGGGGAGCTGTTTTTT
CASRPPGRGGELFF
>NA|TRBJ1-2|NA|TRBV4-3
TGCGCCAGCAGCAAAGGACTGGGGGGCGGCTATGGCTACACCTTC
CASSKGLGGGYGYTF
>TRBD2|TRBJ2-1|few|TRBV7-2
TGTGCCAGCAGCTCCAGCGGGGGAAGCTCCTACAATGAGCAGTTCTTC
CASSSSGGSSYNEQFF
>TRBD2|TRBJ2-3|many|TRBV12-3/TRBV12-4
TGTGCCAGCAGCCTTCTAGCGGGAGTTGTAACAGATACGCAGTATTTT
CASSLLAGVVTDTQYF
>TRBD1|TRBJ2-5|NA|TRBV5-5
TGTGCCAGCAGCATAGACAGGGGACAGACCCAGTACTTC
CASSIDRGQTQYF
>TRBD2|TRBJ2-1|NA|TRBV5-1
TGCGCCAGCAGCCTTCCTGGGACTAGCTCCTACAATGAGCAGTTCTTC
CASSLPGTSSYNEQFF
>TRBD2|TRBJ2-7|NA|TRBV7-2
TGTGCCAGCAGCCAAACTAGCGGGAGGGCCATAGACGAGCAGTACTTC
CASSQTSGRAIDEQYF
>NA|TRBJ2-5|few|TRBV20-1
TGCAGTGCTCCACAAGTTTTGGAGACCCAGTACTTC
CSAPQVLETQYF
>TRBD2|TRBJ2-3|NA|TRBV6-4
TGTGCCAGCAGTGAGGCGGGAGGGCTTGATACGCAGTATTTT
CASSEAGGLDTQYF
>NA|TRBJ2-5|few|TRBV20-1
TGCAGTGCTAGAGGTCCCGGGGCCCCAGGAGGAGAGACCCAGTACTTC
CSARGPGAPGGETQYF
>TRBD1|TRBJ2-1|many|TRBV18
TGTGCCAGCTCAAGTGGACAGGGAGACTACAATGAGCAGTTCTTC
CASSSGQGDYNEQFF
>NA|TRBJ1-2|few|TRBV27
TGTGCCAGCAGTCTTGGGGCTAGCGGTGGCTACACCTTC
CASSLGASGGYTF